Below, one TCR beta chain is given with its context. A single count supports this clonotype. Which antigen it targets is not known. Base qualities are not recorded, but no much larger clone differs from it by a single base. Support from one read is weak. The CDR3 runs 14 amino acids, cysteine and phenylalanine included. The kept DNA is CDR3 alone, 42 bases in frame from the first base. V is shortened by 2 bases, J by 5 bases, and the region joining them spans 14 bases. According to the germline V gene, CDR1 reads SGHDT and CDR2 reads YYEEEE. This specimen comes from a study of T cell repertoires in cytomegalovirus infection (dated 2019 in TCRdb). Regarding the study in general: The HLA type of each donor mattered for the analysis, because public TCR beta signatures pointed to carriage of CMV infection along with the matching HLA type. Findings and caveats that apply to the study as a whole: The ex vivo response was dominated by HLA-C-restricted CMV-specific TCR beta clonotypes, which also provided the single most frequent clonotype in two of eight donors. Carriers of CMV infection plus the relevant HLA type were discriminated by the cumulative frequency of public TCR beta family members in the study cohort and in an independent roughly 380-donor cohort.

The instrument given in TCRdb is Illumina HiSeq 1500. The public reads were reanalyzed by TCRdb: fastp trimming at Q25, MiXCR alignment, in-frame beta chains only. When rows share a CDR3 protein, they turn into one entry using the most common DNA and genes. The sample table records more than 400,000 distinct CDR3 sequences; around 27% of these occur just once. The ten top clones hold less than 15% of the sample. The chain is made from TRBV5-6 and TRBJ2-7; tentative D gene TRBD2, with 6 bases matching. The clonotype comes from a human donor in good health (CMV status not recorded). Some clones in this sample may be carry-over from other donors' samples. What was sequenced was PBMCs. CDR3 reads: CASSFGGVDNEQYF. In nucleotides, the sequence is TGTGCCAGCAGCTTCGGAGGGGTAGACAACGAGCAGTACTTC.